These 3 T cell receptor beta chains were sequenced from one sample in a study of human T cells and chemical hapten exposure. Time point in this sample: pre-sensitization, week 0. Treatment noted: therapeutic diphenylcyclopropenone sensitization with weekly scalp DPC. TCRdb processed the RACE reads anew with MiXCR; each CDR3 protein has one entry. The data hold roughly 380,000 distinct CDR3 sequences, with around 5.5% observed a single time. Sample: whole blood, taken in connection with sensitization to the hapten diphenylcyclopropenone (DPC). The receptors come from a woman in her forties or fifties with alopecia areata. Some clones in this sample may be carry-over from other donors' samples.

This clonotype was recorded at least ten times. This chain links TRBV28 with TRBJ2-7; TRBD2 aligns across 8 bases. Germline-derived CDR1 and CDR2 are MDHEN and SYDVKM. The CDR3 is 17 residues long. Germline trimming cut 5 bases from V and 5 bases from J; bases unmatched to any gene: 17. CDR3 amino acids: CASSRRAGAYLLNEQYF. In DNA form, the CDR3 reads TGTGCCAGCAGTAGGAGAGCGGGGGCCTACTTGTTAAACGAGCAGTACTTC.

This clonotype appeared many times. The chain links TRBV10-1 to TRBJ2-1; D remains ambiguous. Germline V gives CDR1 WNHNN, CDR2 SYGVQD (reference sequence). The CDR3 runs 15 residues. Trimming removed 3 bases at V and 0 bases at J, with 9 bases between. The CDR3 DNA is TGCGCCAGCAGTGAATCCCTGAGCTCCTACAATGAGCAGTTCTTC. Translated: CASSESLSSYNEQFF.

The gene calls are TRBV6-2 or TRBV6-3 and TRBJ1-5, with D possibly TRBD1 on 5 matching bases. The CDR3 has 15 residues. V shed 4 bases and J shed 4 bases, with 14 bases lying between them. Germline loops: CDR1 MNHEY, CDR2 SVGEGT. CDR3 DNA sequence: TGTGCCAGCAGTTGGGGACTGGCGGATAATCAGCCCCAGCATTTT. Its protein is CASSWGLADNQPQHF.